The 26 T cell receptor beta chains below were found in one sample sequenced in a study of blood T cell repertoires in COVID-19. Using immunoSEQ multiplex PCR, the repertoire was profiled, and TCRdb retains in-frame clones only, with some absent. Of about 340,000 clones listed, 92% were seen once; the top ten hold roughly 20%. The specimen was PBMCs or T cells enriched from blood (not recorded which). The source of these receptors is a woman between 25 and 40 years old who had recovered from COVID-19.

The chain combines TRBV7-9 with TRBJ1-4; unclear D gene. CDR1 is SEHNR and CDR2 is FQNEAQ in the germline V gene (reference sequence). V was trimmed by 2 bases and J by 11 bases, leaving 21 bases between them. This CDR3 spans 16 amino acids. As DNA, the CDR3 is TGTGCCAGCAGCTTATGGGCAGCTCTTAATGAAAATAAACTGTTTTTT. Amino acid sequence: CASSLWAALNENKLFF.

The rearrangement uses TRBV27 and TRBJ1-1, with unresolved D. Germline V lookup: CDR1 MNHEY, CDR2 SMNVEV (reference sequence). The CDR3 is 13 amino acids. V shed 5 bases and J shed 5 bases, with 12 bases lying between them. CDR3 in DNA: TGTGCCAGCAGTACCCCCCTTCGGACTGAAGCTTTCTTT. Protein sequence: CASSTPLRTEAFF.

The J gene is TRBJ2-3, the V gene TRBV30; the match to TRBD2 covers 12 bases. The junction had 20 bases not matched to a gene; V was cut back by 1 base and J by 0 bases. This CDR3 spans 22 amino acids. The germline CDR1 and CDR2 sequences are GTSNPN and SVGIG (reference sequence). The chain's CDR3 is CAWSADLILAGGSRASTDTQYF. In DNA form, the CDR3 reads TGTGCCTGGAGTGCCGACTTAATCCTAGCGGGGGGGTCCCGTGCTAGCACAGATACGCAGTATTTT.

The V gene is TRBV12-3 or TRBV12-4, the J gene TRBJ1-1; possible D gene TRBD1, 5 bases. The CDR3 is made up of 13 amino acids. Trimming removed 5 bases at V and 0 bases at J, with 7 bases between. CDR3 in amino acids: CASSQGMNTEAFF. Here the CDR3 DNA reads TGTGCCAGCAGTCAGGGAATGAACACTGAAGCTTTCTTT.

This clone has a single count. The rearrangement joins TRBV4-2 to TRBJ1-1; TRBD1 is a possible D gene (6 bases). Trimming removed 7 bases from V and 6 bases from J, with 21 bases in between. Germline V lookup: CDR1 LGHNA, CDR2 YNFKEQ. The CDR3 has 15 residues. The DNA of the CDR3 is TGTGCCAGCACCCCGAAGTCTCGGGGGGCGGCTGAAGCTTTCTTT. It specifies CASTPKSRGAAEAFF.

The V call is TRBV28, the J call TRBJ2-5, with 8 bases matching TRBD2. Per germline, CDR1 MDHEN and CDR2 SYDVKM. V was clipped by 4 bases and J by 5 bases; unmatched bases: 6. This CDR3 has 14 amino acids. Here the CDR3 DNA reads TGTGCCAGCAGTTACGGCGGGGGGCCGGAGACCCAGTACTTC. It codes for CASSYGGGPETQYF.

The chain recombines TRBV7-2 with TRBJ1-2; D perhaps matches TRBD1 (6 bases). The germline V and J ends were trimmed by 3 bases and 7 bases, with 21 bases remaining between them. The CDR3 contains 16 residues. Germline V CDR1 and CDR2: SGHTA, FQGNSA. CDR3 region: CASSFDRGAAGAGYTF. The CDR3 nucleotides are TGTGCCAGCAGCTTCGACCGGGGGGCAGCGGGCGCTGGCTACACCTTC.

In DNA form, the CDR3 reads TGTGCCAGCAGCCCCGGGACTAGCGGGAGTTTCGATGGGCAGTTCTTC. Amino acid sequence: CASSPGTSGSFDGQFF. The chain recombines TRBV7-3 with TRBJ2-1; 14 bases agree with TRBD2. The V gene's germline CDR1 is SGHTA and CDR2 FQGTGA. The length of the CDR3 is 16 residues. With 5 bases clipped from V and 12 bases from J, the junction kept 12 bases outside the gene matches.

The J gene is TRBJ2-3, the V gene TRBV2, with D maybe TRBD1 (6 bases). The V gene's germline CDR1 is SNHLY and CDR2 FYNNEI. Trimming removed 6 bases at V and 2 bases at J, with 12 bases between. There are 14 residues in the CDR3. CDR3 sequence (DNA): TGTGCCAGCAGGGCGGACAGCCACACAGATACGCAGTATTTT. It specifies CASRADSHTDTQYF.

V and J are TRBV4-1 and TRBJ1-3, with 8 nucleotides matching TRBD1. Per germline, CDR1 MGHRA and CDR2 YSYEKL. The CDR3 extends over 18 amino acids. With V trimmed by 0 bases and J by 4 bases, 11 bases remained unmatched. The CDR3 region is CASSQEIQGAFRGNTIYF. DNA of the CDR3: TGCGCCAGCAGCCAAGAGATTCAGGGGGCGTTTAGGGGAAACACCATATATTTT.

V and J are TRBV3-1 (or the pseudogene TRBV3-2) and TRBJ1-2, with TRBD1 identical over 8 bases. CDR3 length: 11 amino acids. CDR1 is LGHDT, CDR2 YNNKEL, per germline (reference sequence). Trimming at V came to 10 bases and at J to 6 bases, leaving 4 bases not matched to a gene. CDR3 in amino acids: CATSGGNGYTF. Written as DNA, the CDR3 is TGTGCCACCTCAGGGGGCAATGGCTACACCTTC.

The chain combines TRBV4-3 with TRBJ2-1; D not certain. Per the germline V gene, CDR1 is LGHNA and CDR2 is YSLEER. This CDR3 is 16 amino acids long. V lost 0 bases and J lost 0, with 9 bases in between. The CDR3, as DNA: TGCGCCAGCAGCCAAGATAGCTTAAGCTCCTACAATGAGCAGTTCTTC. The encoded protein is CASSQDSLSSYNEQFF.

The sample holds one count of this clone. The chain employs TRBV19 and TRBJ1-2, with D unclear. Germline V gene sequence: CDR1 LNHDA, CDR2 SQIVND (reference sequence). CDR3 size: 13 residues. The V and J ends lost 5 bases and 4 bases respectively, with 11 bases between them. The CDR3 DNA reads as TGTGCCAGTAGTTCGTGGCCCACCTATGGCTACACCTTC. It is translated as CASSSWPTYGYTF.

The chain joins TRBV5-4 to TRBJ2-7, with no clear D. CDR1 and CDR2 (germline): SGHNT, YYREEE (reference sequence). This CDR3 region has 14 residues. Trimming took 4 bases from V and 6 from J, leaving 17 bases between them. CDR3 amino acids: CASSLEASSSEQYF. In DNA form, the CDR3 reads TGTGCCAGCAGCCTCGAAGCTTCATCTTCCGAGCAGTACTTC.

The CDR3 nucleotides read TGTGCCAGCAGCTACCTATCCAGGTTTCCGTTCTATGGCTACACCTTC. It translates to CASSYLSRFPFYGYTF. The chain combines TRBV7-9 with TRBJ1-2, with no clear D. CDR3 length: 16 amino acids. Trimming shortened V by 4 bases and J by 4 bases, and 19 bases separated the two germline ends. The germline V gene has CDR1 SEHNR and CDR2 FQNEAQ (reference sequence).

The rearrangement joins TRBV28 to TRBJ1-5, with D possibly being TRBD1 (6 bases). Germline CDR1 reads MDHEN; CDR2 reads SYDVKM. The CDR3 sequence is 16 residues long. The germline V and J ends were trimmed by 5 bases and 1 base, with 15 bases remaining between them. The CDR3, as DNA: TGTGCCAGCAGTCCCCCGGGACACCAGAGCAATCAGCCCCAGCATTTT. Translation gives CASSPPGHQSNQPQHF.

This chain uses TRBV6-2 or TRBV6-3 with TRBJ1-1; 8 bases align to TRBD1. The V and J ends lost 5 bases and 8 bases, in that order; junction bases with no gene match: 16. The germline V gene has CDR1 MNHEY and CDR2 SVGEGT. The CDR3 length is 16 residues. The CDR3 DNA follows: TGTGCCAGCAGTCCCCTGGGAGATACAGGGGGAGGAGAAGCTTTCTTT. This translates into CASSPLGDTGGGEAFF.

This clone was seen just once. The chain is built from TRBV15 and TRBJ2-5, with 8 bases identical to TRBD1. With V trimmed by 9 bases and J by 5 bases, 5 bases remained unmatched. Germline V gene lookup returns CDR1 LNHNV and CDR2 YYDKDF (reference sequence). This CDR3 region has 12 residues. The CDR3 DNA sequence: TGTGCCACTCGACAGGGGACCGAGACCCAGTACTTC. Translating it yields CATRQGTETQYF.

The rearrangement links TRBV28 to TRBJ1-5; 8 bases are a match to TRBD1. Germline V gene lookup returns CDR1 MDHEN and CDR2 SYDVKM. V shed 6 bases, J shed 5 bases, and the junction held 9 bases outside the gene matches. The CDR3 totals 15 residues. For the CDR3, the DNA is TGTGCCAGCAGATATAAGGACAGGGCGTATCAGCCCCAGCATTTT. This encodes CASRYKDRAYQPQHF.

This chain joins TRBV13 and TRBJ1-6; D gene unclear. The CDR3 has 16 residues. Germline V gene sequence: CDR1 PRHDT, CDR2 FYEKMQ (reference sequence). Trimming pared 5 bases from V and 3 bases from J, leaving 14 bases between. CDR3 nucleotides: TGTGCCAGCAGCCCCTCCCGGGGTCTCTATAATTCACCCCTCCACTTT. Protein: CASSPSRGLYNSPLHF.

V usage is TRBV2 and J usage is TRBJ1-1; 9 positions agree with TRBD1. The V gene end was trimmed by 5 bases and the J gene end by 0 bases; junction bases not matched to a gene: 10. Germline V CDR1 and CDR2: SNHLY, FYNNEI. This CDR3 has 17 residues. This CDR3 reads CASSTVPGQGLNTEAFF. CDR3 DNA sequence: TGTGCCAGCAGTACTGTCCCGGGACAGGGTTTGAACACTGAAGCTTTCTTT.

The gene calls are TRBV5-6 and TRBJ1-1; maybe TRBD1 (6 bases). Trimming cost V 4 bases and J 7 bases, with 17 bases left between them. This CDR3 region has 14 residues. Germline V gene lookup returns CDR1 SGHDT and CDR2 YYEEEE. The CDR3 protein is CASSKVRQGGEAFF. In nucleotides, the CDR3 is TGTGCCAGCAGCAAGGTGCGGCAAGGGGGTGAAGCTTTCTTT. Full variable domain (missing parts from reference TRBV5-6 and TRBJ1-1): DAGVTQSPTHLIKTRGQQVTLRCSPKSGHDTVSWYQQALGQGPQFIFQYYEEEERQRGNFPDRFSGHQFPNYSSELNVNALLLGDSALYLCASSKVRQGGEAFFGQGTRLTVV.

The V and J genes are TRBV7-3 and TRBJ2-3; perhaps TRBD2 as D (5 bases). V lost 2 bases and J lost 0, with 6 bases in between. This CDR3 is 14 amino acids long. Germline-derived CDR1 and CDR2 are SGHTA and FQGTGA. In DNA form, the CDR3 reads TGTGCCAGCAGCTTAGGACTTAGCACAGATACGCAGTATTTT. Protein: CASSLGLSTDTQYF.

This chain joins TRBV7-9 and TRBJ2-1, with 10 bases that match TRBD2. The germline gives CDR1 SEHNR, CDR2 FQNEAQ (reference sequence). The CDR3 covers 15 residues. Trimming at V came to 0 bases and at J to 8 bases, leaving 4 bases not matched to a gene. The CDR3 DNA reads as TGTGCCAGCAGCTTAGCGCTAGCGGGAGAGGATGAGCAGTTCTTC. Translating gives CASSLALAGEDEQFF.

This chain links TRBV7-6 with TRBJ2-7; possibly TRBD2 for D (5 bases). The germline V gene encodes CDR1 SGHVS and CDR2 FNYEAQ. The CDR3 is 14 residues long. Trimming removed 3 bases at V and 1 base at J, with 10 bases between. The CDR3 sequence is CASSLGVGSYEQYF. The CDR3 coding sequence is TGTGCCAGCAGCTTGGGAGTCGGTTCCTACGAGCAGTACTTC.

The V and J genes are TRBV6-4 and TRBJ2-1; possible D gene TRBD2, 6 bases. Trimming removed 3 bases from V and 4 bases from J, with 13 bases in between. Germline CDR1 MRHNA, CDR2 SNTAGT. This CDR3 has 15 amino acids. The CDR3 is CASSEYQGGYNEQFF. In DNA form, the CDR3 reads TGTGCCAGCAGTGAATATCAGGGAGGATACAATGAGCAGTTCTTC.